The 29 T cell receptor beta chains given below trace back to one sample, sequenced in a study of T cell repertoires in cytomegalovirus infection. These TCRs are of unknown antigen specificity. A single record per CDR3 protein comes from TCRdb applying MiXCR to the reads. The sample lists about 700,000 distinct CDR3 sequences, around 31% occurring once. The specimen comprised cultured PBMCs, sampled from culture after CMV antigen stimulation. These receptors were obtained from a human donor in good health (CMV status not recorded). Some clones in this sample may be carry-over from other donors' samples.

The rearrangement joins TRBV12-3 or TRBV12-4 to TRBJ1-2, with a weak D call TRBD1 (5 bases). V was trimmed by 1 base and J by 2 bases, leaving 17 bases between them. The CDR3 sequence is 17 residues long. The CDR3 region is CASSLGLPAGGNYGYTF. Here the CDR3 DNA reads TGTGCCAGCAGTTTAGGACTTCCGGCCGGGGGAAACTATGGCTACACCTTC.

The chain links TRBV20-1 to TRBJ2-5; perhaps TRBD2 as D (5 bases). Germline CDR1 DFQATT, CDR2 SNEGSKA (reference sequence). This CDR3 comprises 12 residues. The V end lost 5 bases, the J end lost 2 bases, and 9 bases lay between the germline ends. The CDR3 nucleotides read TGCAGTGCTTGGACTTCGCAAGAGACCCAGTACTTC. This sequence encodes CSAWTSQETQYF.

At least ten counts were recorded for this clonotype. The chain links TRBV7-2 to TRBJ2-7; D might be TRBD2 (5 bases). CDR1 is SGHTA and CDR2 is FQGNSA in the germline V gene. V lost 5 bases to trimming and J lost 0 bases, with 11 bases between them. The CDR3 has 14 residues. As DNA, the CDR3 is TGTGCCAGCAGCCCCTCGCGGGCCTCCTACGAGCAGTACTTC. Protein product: CASSPSRASYEQYF.

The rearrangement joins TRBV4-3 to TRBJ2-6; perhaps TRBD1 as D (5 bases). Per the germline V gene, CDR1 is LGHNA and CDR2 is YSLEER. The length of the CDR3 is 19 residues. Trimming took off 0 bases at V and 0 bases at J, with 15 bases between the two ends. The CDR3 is CASSQDPIGHHSGANVLTF. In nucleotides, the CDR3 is TGCGCCAGCAGCCAAGATCCAATAGGACACCACTCTGGGGCCAACGTCCTGACTTTC.

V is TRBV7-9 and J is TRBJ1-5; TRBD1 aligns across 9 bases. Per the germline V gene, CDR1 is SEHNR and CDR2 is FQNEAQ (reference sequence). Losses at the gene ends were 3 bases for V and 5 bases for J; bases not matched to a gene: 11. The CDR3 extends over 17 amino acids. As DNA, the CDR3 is TGTGCCAGCAGCTTGGCACCCGGGACAGGGTATGATCAGCCCCAGCATTTT. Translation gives CASSLAPGTGYDQPQHF.

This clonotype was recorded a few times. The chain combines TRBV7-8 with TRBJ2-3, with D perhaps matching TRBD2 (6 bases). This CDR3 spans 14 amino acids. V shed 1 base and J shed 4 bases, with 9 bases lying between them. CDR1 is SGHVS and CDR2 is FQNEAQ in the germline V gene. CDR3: CASSLGRVPDTQYF. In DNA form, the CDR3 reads TGTGCCAGCAGCTTAGGGAGGGTCCCAGATACGCAGTATTTT. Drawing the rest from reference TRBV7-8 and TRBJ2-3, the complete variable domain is GAGVSQSPRYKVAKRGQDVALRCDPISGHVSLFWYQQALGQGPEFLTYFQNEAQLDKSGLPSDRFFAERPEGSVSTLKIQRTQQEDSAVYLCASSLGRVPDTQYFGPGTRLTVL.

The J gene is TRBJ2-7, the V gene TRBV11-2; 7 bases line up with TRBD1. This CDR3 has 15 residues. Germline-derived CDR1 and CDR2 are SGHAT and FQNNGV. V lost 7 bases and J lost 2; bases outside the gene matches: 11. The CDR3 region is CASNRLRGPAYEQYF. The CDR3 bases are TGTGCCAGCAACCGTCTTAGGGGGCCTGCCTACGAGCAGTACTTC.

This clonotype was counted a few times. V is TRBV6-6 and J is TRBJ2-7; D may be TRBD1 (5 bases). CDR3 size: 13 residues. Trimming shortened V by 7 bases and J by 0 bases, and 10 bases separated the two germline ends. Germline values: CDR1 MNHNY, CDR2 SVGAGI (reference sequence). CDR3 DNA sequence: TGTGCCAGCACGCCGGACAACTCCTACGAGCAGTACTTC. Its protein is CASTPDNSYEQYF.

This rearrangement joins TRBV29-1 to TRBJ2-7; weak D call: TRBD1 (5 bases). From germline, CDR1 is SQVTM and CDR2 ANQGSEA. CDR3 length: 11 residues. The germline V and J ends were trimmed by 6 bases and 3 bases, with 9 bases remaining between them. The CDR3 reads CSVGQDYEQYF. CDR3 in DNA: TGCAGCGTAGGACAAGACTACGAGCAGTACTTC.

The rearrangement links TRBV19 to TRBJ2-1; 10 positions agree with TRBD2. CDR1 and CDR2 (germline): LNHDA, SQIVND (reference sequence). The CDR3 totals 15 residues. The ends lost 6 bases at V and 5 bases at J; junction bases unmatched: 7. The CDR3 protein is CASRSGRATHNEQFF. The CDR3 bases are TGTGCCAGTAGGAGCGGGAGGGCCACACACAATGAGCAGTTCTTC.

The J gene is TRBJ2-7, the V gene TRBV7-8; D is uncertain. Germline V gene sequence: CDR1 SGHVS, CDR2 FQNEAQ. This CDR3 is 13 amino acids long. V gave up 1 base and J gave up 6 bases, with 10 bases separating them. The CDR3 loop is CASSLDPSGEQYF. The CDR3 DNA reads TGTGCCAGCAGCTTAGATCCCTCGGGCGAGCAGTACTTC. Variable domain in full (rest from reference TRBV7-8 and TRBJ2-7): GAGVSQSPRYKVAKRGQDVALRCDPISGHVSLFWYQQALGQGPEFLTYFQNEAQLDKSGLPSDRFFAERPEGSVSTLKIQRTQQEDSAVYLCASSLDPSGEQYFGPGTRLTVT.

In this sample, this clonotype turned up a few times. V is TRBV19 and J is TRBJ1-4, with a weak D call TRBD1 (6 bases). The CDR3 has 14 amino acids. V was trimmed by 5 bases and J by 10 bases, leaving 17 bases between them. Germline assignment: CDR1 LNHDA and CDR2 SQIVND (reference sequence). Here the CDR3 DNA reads TGTGCCAGTAGTCCCGGGACACTACTCGGAAAACTGTTTTTT. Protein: CASSPGTLLGKLFF. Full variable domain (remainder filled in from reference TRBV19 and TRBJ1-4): DGGITQSPKYLFRKEGQNVTLSCEQNLNHDAMYWYRQDPGQGLRLIYYSQIVNDFQKGDIAEGYSVSREKKESFPLTVTSAQKNPTAFYLCASSPGTLLGKLFFGSGTQLSVL.

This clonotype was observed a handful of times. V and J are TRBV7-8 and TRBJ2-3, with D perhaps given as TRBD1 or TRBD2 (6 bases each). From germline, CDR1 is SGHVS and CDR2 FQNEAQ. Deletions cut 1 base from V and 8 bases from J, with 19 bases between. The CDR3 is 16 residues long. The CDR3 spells CASSLGGADSNPTQYF. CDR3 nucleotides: TGTGCCAGCAGCTTAGGGGGGGCCGACTCCAACCCTACGCAGTATTTT.

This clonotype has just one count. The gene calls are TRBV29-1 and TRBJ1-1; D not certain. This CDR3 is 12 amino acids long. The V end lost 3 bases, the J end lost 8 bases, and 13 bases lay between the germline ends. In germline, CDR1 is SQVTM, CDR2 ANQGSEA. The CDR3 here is CSVEQAYREAFF. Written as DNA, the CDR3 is TGCAGCGTTGAGCAAGCCTATAGGGAAGCTTTCTTT.

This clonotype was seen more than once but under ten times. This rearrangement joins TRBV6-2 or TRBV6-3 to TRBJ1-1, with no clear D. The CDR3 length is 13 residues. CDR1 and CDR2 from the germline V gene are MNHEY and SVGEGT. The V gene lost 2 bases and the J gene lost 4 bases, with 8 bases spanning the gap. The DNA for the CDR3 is TGTGCCAGCAGTTACGACGTAAGCACTGAAGCTTTCTTT. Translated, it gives CASSYDVSTEAFF.

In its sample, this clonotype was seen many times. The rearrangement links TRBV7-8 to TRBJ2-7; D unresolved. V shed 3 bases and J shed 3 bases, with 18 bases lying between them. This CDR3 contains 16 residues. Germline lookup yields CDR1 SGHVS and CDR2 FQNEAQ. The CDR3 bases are TGTGCCAGCAGCTTGGGGTCGGCAGACATCCTCTACGAGCAGTACTTC. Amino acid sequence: CASSLGSADILYEQYF.

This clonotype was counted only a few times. The CDR3 nucleotides are TGTGCCAGCAGCTCGCCACGACTAGCGGGCAACTACGAGCAGTACTTC. Protein product: CASSSPRLAGNYEQYF. The chain combines TRBV11-2 with TRBJ2-7; 10 positions match TRBD2. V trimming: 4 bases; J trimming: 3 bases; junction bases outside the gene matches: 9. Germline CDR1 and CDR2: SGHAT and FQNNGV. The CDR3 sequence is 16 residues long.

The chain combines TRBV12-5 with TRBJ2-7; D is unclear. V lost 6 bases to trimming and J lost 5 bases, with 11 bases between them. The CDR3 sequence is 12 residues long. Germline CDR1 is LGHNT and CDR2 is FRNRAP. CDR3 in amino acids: CASGLGMDEQYF. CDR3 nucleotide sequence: TGTGCTAGTGGCCTCGGCATGGACGAGCAGTACTTC.

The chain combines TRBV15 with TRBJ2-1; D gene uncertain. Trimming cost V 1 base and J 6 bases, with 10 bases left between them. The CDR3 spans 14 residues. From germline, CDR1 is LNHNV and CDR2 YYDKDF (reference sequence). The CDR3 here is CATSRGPDFNEQFF. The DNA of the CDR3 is TGTGCCACCAGCAGAGGCCCCGACTTCAATGAGCAGTTCTTC.

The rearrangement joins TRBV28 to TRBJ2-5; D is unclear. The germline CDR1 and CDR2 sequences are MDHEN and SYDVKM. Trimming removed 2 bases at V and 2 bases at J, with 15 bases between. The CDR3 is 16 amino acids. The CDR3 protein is CASSLTPPAAQETQYF. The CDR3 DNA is TGTGCCAGCAGTTTAACCCCCCCGGCAGCACAAGAGACCCAGTACTTC.

The chain's CDR3 is CSASVGGPNTEAFF. For the CDR3, the DNA is TGCAGTGCCTCAGTGGGGGGCCCGAACACTGAAGCTTTCTTT. The chain carries TRBV20-1 and TRBJ1-1; tentative D call: TRBD1 (6 bases). CDR3 length equals 14 residues. The ends were cut back, 6 bases at V and 1 base at J, with 15 bases in the middle. Germline CDR1 reads DFQATT; CDR2 reads SNEGSKA (reference sequence).

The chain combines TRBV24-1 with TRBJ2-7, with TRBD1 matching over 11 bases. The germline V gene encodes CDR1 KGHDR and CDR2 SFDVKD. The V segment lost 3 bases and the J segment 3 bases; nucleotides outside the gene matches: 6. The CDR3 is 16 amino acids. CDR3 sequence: CATSDPRTGGGYEQYF. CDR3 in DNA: TGTGCCACCAGTGATCCCAGGACAGGGGGCGGCTACGAGCAGTACTTC.

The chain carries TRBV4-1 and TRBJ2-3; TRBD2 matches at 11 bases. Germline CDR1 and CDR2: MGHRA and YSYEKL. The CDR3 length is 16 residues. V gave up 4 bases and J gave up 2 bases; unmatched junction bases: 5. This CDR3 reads CASSRTTSGITDTQYF. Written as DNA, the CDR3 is TGCGCCAGCAGCCGAACGACTAGCGGGATCACAGATACGCAGTATTTT.

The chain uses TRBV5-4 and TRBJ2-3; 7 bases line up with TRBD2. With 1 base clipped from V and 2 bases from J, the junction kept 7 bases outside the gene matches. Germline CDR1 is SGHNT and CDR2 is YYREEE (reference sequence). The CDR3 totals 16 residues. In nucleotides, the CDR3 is TGTGCCAGCAGCTTGACGGGAGGCGGAAACACAGATACGCAGTATTTT. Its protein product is CASSLTGGGNTDTQYF.

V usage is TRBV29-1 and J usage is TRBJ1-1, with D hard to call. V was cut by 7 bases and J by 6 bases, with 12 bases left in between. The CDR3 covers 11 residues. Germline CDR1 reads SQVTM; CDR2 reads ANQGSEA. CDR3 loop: CSAETSAEAFF. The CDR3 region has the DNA TGCAGCGCCGAAACTAGCGCTGAAGCTTTCTTT.

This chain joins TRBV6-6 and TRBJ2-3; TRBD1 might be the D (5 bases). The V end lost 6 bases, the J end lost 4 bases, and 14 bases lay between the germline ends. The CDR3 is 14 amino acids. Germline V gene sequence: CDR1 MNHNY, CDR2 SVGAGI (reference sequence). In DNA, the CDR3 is TGTGCCAGCAGCCCTAACCTAGGGGCAGATACGCAGTATTTT. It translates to CASSPNLGADTQYF.

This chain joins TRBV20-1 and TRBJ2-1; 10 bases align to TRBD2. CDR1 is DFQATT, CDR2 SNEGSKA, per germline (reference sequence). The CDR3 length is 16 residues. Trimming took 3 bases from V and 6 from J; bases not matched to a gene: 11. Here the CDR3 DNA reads TGCAGTGCTAGTCGGCCTAGCGGGGGTCTAAGCAATGAGCAGTTCTTC. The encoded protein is CSASRPSGGLSNEQFF.

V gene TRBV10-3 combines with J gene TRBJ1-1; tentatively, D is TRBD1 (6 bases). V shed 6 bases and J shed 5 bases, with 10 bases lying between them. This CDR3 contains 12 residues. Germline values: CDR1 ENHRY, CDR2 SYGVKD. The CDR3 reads CAISLTGTEAFF. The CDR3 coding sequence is TGTGCCATCAGCCTGACAGGTACTGAAGCTTTCTTT.

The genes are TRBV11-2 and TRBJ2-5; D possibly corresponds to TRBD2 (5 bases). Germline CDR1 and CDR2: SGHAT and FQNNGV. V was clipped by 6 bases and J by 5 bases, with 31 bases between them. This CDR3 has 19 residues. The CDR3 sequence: CASSLNRRPRTRSPETQYF. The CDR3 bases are TGTGCCAGCAGTTTAAACCGAAGACCACGTACTAGGAGCCCGGAGACCCAGTACTTC.